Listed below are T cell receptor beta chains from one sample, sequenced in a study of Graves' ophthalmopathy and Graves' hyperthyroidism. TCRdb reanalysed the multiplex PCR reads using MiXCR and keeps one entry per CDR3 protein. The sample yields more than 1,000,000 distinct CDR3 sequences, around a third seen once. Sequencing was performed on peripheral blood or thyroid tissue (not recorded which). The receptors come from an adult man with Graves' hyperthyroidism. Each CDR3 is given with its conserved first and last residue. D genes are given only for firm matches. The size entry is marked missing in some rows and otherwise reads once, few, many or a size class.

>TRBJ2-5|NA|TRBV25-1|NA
TGTGCCAGCAGTGACGCGGGTGTTCGGGAGACCCAGTACTTC
CASSDAGVRETQYF
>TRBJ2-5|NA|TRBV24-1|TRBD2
TGTGCCACCAGTGACCGGACTAGCGGGAAAGAGACCCAGTACTTC
CATSDRTSGKETQYF
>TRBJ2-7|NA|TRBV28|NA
TGTGCCAGCAACCAAGGGACCCAGGCCTACGAGCAGTACTTC
CASNQGTQAYEQYF
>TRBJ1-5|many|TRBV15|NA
TGTGCCACCAGCAGAGTCAGAGCGGAGGGTAGCAATCAGCCCCAGCATTTT
CATSRVRAEGSNQPQHF
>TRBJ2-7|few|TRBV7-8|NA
TGTGCCAGCAGCCCTCCGTGGGGCAATTCCTACGAGCAGTACTTC
CASSPPWGNSYEQYF
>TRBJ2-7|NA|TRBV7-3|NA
TGTGTTAGCTCCGTGGGACTGGGACCGTACGAGCAGTACTTC
CVSSVGLGPYEQYF
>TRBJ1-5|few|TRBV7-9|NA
TGTGCCAGCAGCAATGACGCCGGAGCAGCTCAGCCCCAGCATTTT
CASSNDAGAAQPQHF
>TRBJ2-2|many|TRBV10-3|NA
TGTGCCCGGGCACCAACGAGCACCAGGGAGCTGTTTTTT
CARAPTSTRELFF
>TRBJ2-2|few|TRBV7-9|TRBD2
TGTGCCAGCAGCTCAAGTTCCGGGACTAGCGGGCGAGTAACGAACACCGGGGAGCTGTTTTTT
CASSSSSGTSGRVTNTGELFF
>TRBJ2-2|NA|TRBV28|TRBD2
TGTGCCAGCAGACGGGGGGTAACCGGGGAGCTGTTTTTT
CASRRGVTGELFF
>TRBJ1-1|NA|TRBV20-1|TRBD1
TGCAGTGCTACGTATACGGGACAGGAATCGGGGGGTGGTACTGAAGCTTTCTTT
CSATYTGQESGGGTEAFF
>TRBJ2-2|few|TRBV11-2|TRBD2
TGTGCCAGCAGCTTAACCATGCTAGCGGGGGGGAGTACCGGGGAGCTGTTTTTT
CASSLTMLAGGSTGELFF
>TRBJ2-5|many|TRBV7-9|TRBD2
TGTGCCAGCAGCCCCCAGCGGGGGGGCATAGAGACCCAGTACTTC
CASSPQRGGIETQYF
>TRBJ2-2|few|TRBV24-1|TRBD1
TGTGCCACCAGTGACCTCAAAGGGGGCGGATCCGGGGAGCTGTTTTTT
CATSDLKGGGSGELFF
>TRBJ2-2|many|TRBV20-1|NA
TGCAGTGCTAGCAGAACCGGGGAGCTGTTTTTT
CSASRTGELFF
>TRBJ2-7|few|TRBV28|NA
TGTGCCAGCAGTTTGAGCCGGGTCGAGCAGTACTTC
CASSLSRVEQYF
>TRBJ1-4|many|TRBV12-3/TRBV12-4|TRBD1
TGTGCCAGCAGTCCGCAATCCGGGACAGGGGACGAAAAACTGTTTTTT
CASSPQSGTGDEKLFF
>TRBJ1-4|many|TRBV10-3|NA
TGTGCCATCAGTGAGTCGACAGAGACTAATGAAAAACTGTTTTTT
CAISESTETNEKLFF
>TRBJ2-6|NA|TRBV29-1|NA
TGCAGCGTCGGCCGGGAGGCCAACGTCCTGACTTTC
CSVGREANVLTF
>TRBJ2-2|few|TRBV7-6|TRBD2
TGTGCCAGCAGTTCCGGGACTAGACGGGCCGGGGAGCTGTTTTTT
CASSSGTRRAGELFF
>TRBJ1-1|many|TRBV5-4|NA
TGTGCCAGCAGCGAAAAATTGAGCAACACTGAAGCTTTCTTT
CASSEKLSNTEAFF
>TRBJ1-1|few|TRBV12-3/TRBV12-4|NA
TGTGCCAGCAGTTTATCCGTGGCAGACACTGAAGCTTTCTTT
CASSLSVADTEAFF
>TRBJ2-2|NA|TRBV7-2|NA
TGTGCCAGCAGCTTAGTTAGGGTGAACACCGGGGGGCTGTTTTTT
CASSLVRVNTGGLFF
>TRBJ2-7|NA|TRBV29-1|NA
TGCAGCGTTGTTCTGGGATGGGGCTACGAGCAGTACTTC
CSVVLGWGYEQYF
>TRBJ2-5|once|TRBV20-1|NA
TGCAGTGCTGTGAGTGGCTGGGAGACCCAGTACTTC
CSAVSGWETQYF
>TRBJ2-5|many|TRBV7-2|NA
TGTGCCAGCAGCTACGAGGGGGTTCTATCGGGTGCCCAGTACTTC
CASSYEGVLSGAQYF
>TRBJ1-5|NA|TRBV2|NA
TGTGCCAGCTCACCAGTCCATGGGAGCAATCAGCCCCAGCATTTT
CASSPVHGSNQPQHF
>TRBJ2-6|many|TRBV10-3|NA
TGTGCCATCAGTGAGCCCGGCGTAGGCGGGGGGGCCAACGTCCTGACTTTC
CAISEPGVGGGANVLTF
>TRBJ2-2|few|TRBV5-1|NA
TGCGCCAGCAGCTTGCGACAGCCCTACACCGGGGAGCTGTTTTTT
CASSLRQPYTGELFF
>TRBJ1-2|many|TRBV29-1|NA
TGCAGCGTGGAACGGGGGGGCAGCGACTATGGCTACACCTTC
CSVERGGSDYGYTF
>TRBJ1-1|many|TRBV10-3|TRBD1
TGTGCCATCAGAGAGGGGGCGAACACTGAAGCTTTCTTT
CAIREGANTEAFF
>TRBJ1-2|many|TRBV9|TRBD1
TGTGCCAGCAGCGGGGACAGGTCGCGGATATTGGGCTACACCTTC
CASSGDRSRILGYTF
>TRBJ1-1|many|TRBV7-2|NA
TGTGCCAGCAGCTTATGGGCCCACACTGAAGCTTTCTTT
CASSLWAHTEAFF
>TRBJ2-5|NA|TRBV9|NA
TGTGCCAGCAGCGTAGGGGCAGGGGATCAGCCCCAGTACTTC
CASSVGAGDQPQYF
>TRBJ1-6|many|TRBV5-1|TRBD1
TGCGCCAGCAGCAACAGGGGTGGTTCACCCCTCCACTTT
CASSNRGGSPLHF
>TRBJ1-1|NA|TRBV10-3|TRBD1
TGTGCCATCAGGGCCTACGGGACAGATCACTCTTGGGGGGTGAACACTGAAGCTTTCTTT
CAIRAYGTDHSWGVNTEAFF
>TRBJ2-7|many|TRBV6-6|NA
TGTGCCAGCAGATCCGGACGGAACGAATTAAGCTCCTACGAGCAGTACTTC
CASRSGRNELSSYEQYF
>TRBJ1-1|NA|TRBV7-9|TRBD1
TGTGCCAGCAGGCCGCCGACAGGGGAAAGAACTGAAGCTTTCTTT
CASRPPTGERTEAFF
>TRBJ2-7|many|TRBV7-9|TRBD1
TGTGCCAGCATCGGGGACAGGGGGCGACGGCAGTACTTC
CASIGDRGRRQYF
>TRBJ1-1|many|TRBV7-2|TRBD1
TGTGCCAGCATCCGGGACAGCCTCTCGAACACTGAAGCTTTCTTT
CASIRDSLSNTEAFF
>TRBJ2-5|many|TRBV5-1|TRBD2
TGCGCCAGCAGCTCCACTGGACTAGCGGGGGCCCAAGAGACCCAGTACTTC
CASSSTGLAGAQETQYF
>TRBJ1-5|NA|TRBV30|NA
TGTGCCTGGAGCTACTACCGGGATCAGCCCCAGCATTTT
CAWSYYRDQPQHF
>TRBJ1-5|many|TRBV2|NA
TGTGCCAGAGGCCCTTCGGGGCCCCAGCATTTT
CARGPSGPQHF
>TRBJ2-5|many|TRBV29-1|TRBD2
TGCAGCGTTCCGGGACTAGCGGAGGAGGCCCTCCAAGAGACCCAGTACTTC
CSVPGLAEEALQETQYF
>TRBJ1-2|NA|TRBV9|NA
TGTGCCAGCAGCGTAACGTGGAACTACACCTTC
CASSVTWNYTF
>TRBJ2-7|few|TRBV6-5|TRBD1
TGTGCCAGCAGTGTTTACCGACAGGGAGACTACGAGCAGTACTTC
CASSVYRQGDYEQYF
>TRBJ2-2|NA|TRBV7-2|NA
TGTGCCAGCAGCTTAGGGCAGGGCATCACCGGGGAGCTGTTTTTT
CASSLGQGITGELFF
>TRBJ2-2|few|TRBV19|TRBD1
TGTGCCAGTACCCGGACAGGGGGCCACGGGGAGCTGTTTTTT
CASTRTGGHGELFF
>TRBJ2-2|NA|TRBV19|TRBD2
TGTGCCAGTAGTTCCCCTAGCGGGAGGGCCTGGAACACCGGGGAGCTGTTTTTT
CASSSPSGRAWNTGELFF
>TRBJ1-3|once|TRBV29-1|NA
TGCAGCGCCCGATTGGGAACGAGCTCTGGAAACACCATATATTTT
CSARLGTSSGNTIYF
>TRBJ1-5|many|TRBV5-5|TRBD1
TGTGCCAGCAGCGTACCGGGACAGGGGGTTGGGACGAATCAGCCCCAGCATTTT
CASSVPGQGVGTNQPQHF
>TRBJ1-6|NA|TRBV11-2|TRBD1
TGTGCCAGCAGCTTATTAGAGGGGGCGGCAAAATCACCCCTCCACTTT
CASSLLEGAAKSPLHF
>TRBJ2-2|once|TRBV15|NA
TGTGCCACCAGGGGCCAGGGACTTCACACCGGGGAGCTGTTTTTT
CATRGQGLHTGELFF
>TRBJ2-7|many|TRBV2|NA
TGTGCCAGCAATAACGGCTACGAGCAGTACTTC
CASNNGYEQYF
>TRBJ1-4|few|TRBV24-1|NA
TGTGCCACCAGTGATTTGGGTGAAAAACTGTTTTTT
CATSDLGEKLFF
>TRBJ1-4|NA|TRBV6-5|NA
TGTGCCAGCAGGCGGGGAGCGGGGGATGGGTATGAAAAACTGTTTTTT
CASRRGAGDGYEKLFF
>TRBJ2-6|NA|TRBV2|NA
TGTGCCAGCAGTGTTAACAGGAACACTGAAGCTTTC
CASSVNRNTEAF
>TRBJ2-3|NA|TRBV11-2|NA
TGTGCCAGCAGCTTAGTCGTCCAGGGCACAGATACGCAGAATTTT
CASSLVVQGTDTQNF
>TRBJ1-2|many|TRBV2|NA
TGTGCCAGCAGTGAGGAGGACTATGGCTACACCTTC
CASSEEDYGYTF
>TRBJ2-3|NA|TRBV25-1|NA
TGTGCCACCAAAGGGGGAGTTGATACGCAGTATTTT
CATKGGVDTQYF